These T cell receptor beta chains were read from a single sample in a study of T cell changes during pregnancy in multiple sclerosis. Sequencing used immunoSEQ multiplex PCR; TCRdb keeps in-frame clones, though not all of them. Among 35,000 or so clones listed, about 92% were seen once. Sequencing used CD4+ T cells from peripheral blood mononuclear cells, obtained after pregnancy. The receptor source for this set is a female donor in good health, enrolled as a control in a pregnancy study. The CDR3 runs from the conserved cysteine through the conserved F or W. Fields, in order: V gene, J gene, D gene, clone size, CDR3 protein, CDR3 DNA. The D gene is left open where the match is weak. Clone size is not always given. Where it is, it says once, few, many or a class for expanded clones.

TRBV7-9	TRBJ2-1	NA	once	CASSFEVGVGNEQFF	TGTGCCAGCAGCTTTGAGGTGGGAGTAGGCAATGAGCAGTTCTTC
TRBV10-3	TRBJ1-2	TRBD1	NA	CAISDRGTVAGYTF	TGTGCCATCAGTGATAGGGGGACAGTTGCTGGCTACACCTTC
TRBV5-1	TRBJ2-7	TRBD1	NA	CASSLGQGAYEQYF	TGCGCCAGCAGCTTGGGACAGGGGGCATACGAGCAGTACTTC
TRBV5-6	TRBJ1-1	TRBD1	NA	CASSFTGTGTSGEAFF	TGTGCCAGCAGCTTTACCGGGACAGGGACTTCAGGTGAAGCTTTCTTT
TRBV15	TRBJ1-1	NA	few	CATSRDYGGNTEAFF	TGTGCCACCAGCAGAGATTACGGCGGGAACACTGAAGCTTTCTTT
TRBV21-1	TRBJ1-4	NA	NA	CASSHGGWGFGKLFF	TGTGCCAGCAGCCACGGCGGGTGGGGTTTCGGAAAACTGTTTTTT
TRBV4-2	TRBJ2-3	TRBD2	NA	CASSQATSGGPRTDTQYF	TGTGCCAGCAGCCAGGCGACTAGCGGGGGGCCCCGAACAGATACGCAGTATTTT
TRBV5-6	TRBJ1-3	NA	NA	CASSLVTGRNTIYF	TGTGCCAGCAGCTTGGTCACAGGGAGAAACACCATATATTTT
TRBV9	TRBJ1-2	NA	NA	CASSVDGRGLSGYTF	TGTGCCAGCAGCGTAGATGGCAGGGGTTTATCTGGCTACACCTTC
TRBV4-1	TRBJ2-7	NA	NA	CASSQEYPPGGYEQYF	TGCGCCAGCAGCCAAGAGTACCCCCCGGGCGGGTACGAGCAGTACTTC
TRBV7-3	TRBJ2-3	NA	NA	CASSLGGLDTQYF	TGTGCCAGCAGCTTAGGGGGACTAGATACGCAGTATTTT
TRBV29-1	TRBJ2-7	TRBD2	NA	CSVGEEGGPNEQYF	TGCAGCGTTGGAGAAGAGGGAGGGCCCAACGAGCAGTACTTC
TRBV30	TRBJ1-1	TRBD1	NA	CACRGPGPPGTEAFF	TGTGCCTGTAGGGGGCCAGGACCCCCGGGAACTGAAGCTTTCTTT
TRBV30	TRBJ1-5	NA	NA	CAWSSGVGQPQHF	TGTGCCTGGAGTTCCGGGGTCGGGCAGCCCCAGCATTTT
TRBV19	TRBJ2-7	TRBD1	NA	CASSRDRAGEQYF	TGTGCCAGTAGCCGGGACAGGGCTGGCGAGCAGTACTTC
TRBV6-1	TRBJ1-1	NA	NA	CASSGQRSNTEAFF	TGTGCCAGCAGTGGGCAGAGGAGTAACACTGAAGCTTTCTTT
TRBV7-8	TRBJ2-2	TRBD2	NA	CASSRLPSGGLNTGELFF	TGTGCCAGCAGCAGACTGCCTAGCGGGGGTCTGAACACCGGGGAGCTGTTTTTT
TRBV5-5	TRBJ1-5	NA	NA	CASSSTVTGNNQPQHF	TGTGCCAGCAGCTCAACTGTAACAGGGAACAATCAGCCCCAGCATTTT
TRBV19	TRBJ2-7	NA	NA	CASIGTSPEQYF	TGTGCCAGTATCGGAACTAGCCCCGAGCAGTACTTC
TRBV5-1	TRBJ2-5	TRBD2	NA	CASSLAGDYRETQYF	TGCGCCAGCAGCTTGGCCGGGGACTATAGAGAGACCCAGTACTTC
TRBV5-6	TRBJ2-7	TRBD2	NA	CASSLYRGLAAYEQYF	TGTGCCAGCAGCTTGTACCGAGGACTAGCGGCCTACGAGCAGTACTTC
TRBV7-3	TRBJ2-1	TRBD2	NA	CASSPGLAGPLSYNEQFF	TGTGCCAGCAGCCCGGGACTAGCGGGTCCCCTCTCCTACAATGAGCAGTTCTTC
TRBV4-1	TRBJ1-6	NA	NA	CASSQDPPSSYNSPLHF	TGCGCCAGCAGCCAAGATCCACCGAGCTCCTATAATTCACCCCTCCACTTT
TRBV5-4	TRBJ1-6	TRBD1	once	CASSLIEDRANSPLHF	TGTGCCAGCAGCTTGATTGAGGACAGGGCAAATTCACCCCTCCACTTT
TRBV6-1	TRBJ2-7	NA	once	CASSEAQGLREQYF	TGTGCCAGCAGTGAAGCACAGGGATTACGCGAGCAGTACTTC
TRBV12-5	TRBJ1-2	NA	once	CASGLVLGGNYGYTF	TGTGCTAGTGGTTTGGTACTAGGCGGGAACTATGGCTACACCTTC
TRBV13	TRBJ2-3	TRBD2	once	CASRQSGGGTDTQYF	TGTGCCAGCAGACAGAGCGGGGGGGGCACAGATACGCAGTATTTT
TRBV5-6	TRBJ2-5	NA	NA	CASSLFAGASYQETQYF	TGTGCCAGCAGCTTGTTTGCGGGGGCCTCGTACCAAGAGACCCAGTACTTC
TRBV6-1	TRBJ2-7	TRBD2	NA	CATQGGTSGGLEQYF	TGTGCAACCCAGGGGGGGACTAGCGGGGGTCTCGAGCAGTACTTC
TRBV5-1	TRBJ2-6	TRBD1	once	CASSSGQLSGANVLTF	TGCGCCAGCAGCTCGGGACAGCTATCTGGGGCCAACGTCCTGACTTTC
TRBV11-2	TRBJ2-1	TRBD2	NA	CASSLDPAGGREQFF	TGTGCCAGCAGCTTAGACCCAGCGGGAGGACGGGAGCAGTTCTTC
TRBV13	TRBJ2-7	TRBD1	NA	CASSPEGTGGSYEQYF	TGTGCCAGCAGCCCCGAGGGGACAGGGGGGTCCTACGAGCAGTACTTC